This T cell receptor (beta chain) was obtained from a study of Graves' ophthalmopathy and Graves' hyperthyroidism. Study results and caveats: From stable hyperthyroidism, ophthalmopathy was separated by a 13-signature model with about 88% sensitivity and about 81% specificity.

Patients were diagnosed from clinical symptoms, serum thyroxine, TRAb, thyroid ultrasound and orbital computed tomography. Ten or more counts support this clonotype. Its specificity is unknown. Amplified material comprised TCR beta CDR3 regions derived from RNA transcripts. Scientists carried out first-round RT-PCR using HTBI primers and then a second-round multiplex PCR. TCRdb used MiXCR to reprocess the multiplex PCR reads, holding one entry per CDR3 protein. The table lists about 400,000 distinct CDR3 sequences, about 21% of them singletons, with roughly 3% in the top ten. V was shortened by 7 bases and J by 7 bases, with 25 bases between the two germline ends. The CDR3 has 15 amino acids. Germline V gives CDR1 SQVTM, CDR2 ANQGSEA.

This chain uses TRBV29-1 with TRBJ2-5; a possible D gene is TRBD1 (9 bases). The clonotype was recovered from a woman younger than 35 with stable Graves' hyperthyroidism. Sequences were obtained from peripheral blood. CDR3 region: CSAGGGQGPSGTQYF. For the CDR3, the DNA is TGCAGCGCCGGGGGGGGACAGGGTCCCTCCGGGACCCAGTACTTC.